The 14 T cell receptor beta chains reported below all come from one sample, sequenced in a study of T cell responses to AZD1222 COVID-19 vaccine. Sequencing was performed with immunoSEQ multiplex PCR; in TCRdb, only in-frame clones are kept and a portion is missing. The sample yields 200,000 or so clones, more than 85% seen once. The sample here was peripheral blood, taken on day 0 of MenACWY control vaccination. These receptor sequences come from an adult in good health.

The chain employs TRBV19 and TRBJ1-5, with D hard to call. Germline V CDR1 and CDR2: LNHDA, SQIVND (reference sequence). V was clipped by 2 bases and J by 2 bases, with 10 bases between them. The CDR3 runs 15 residues. CDR3 sequence: CASSIMGGGNQPQHF. DNA for the CDR3: TGTGCCAGTAGTATAATGGGAGGTGGCAATCAGCCCCAGCATTTT.

This clone was picked up one time. The chain employs TRBV6-5 and TRBJ2-7; D unresolved. The CDR3 has 14 amino acids. Germline CDR1 MNHEY, CDR2 SVGAGI. Trimming removed 6 bases from V and 5 bases from J, with 17 bases in between. CDR3 coding DNA: TGTGCCAGCAGGCCATGGCGCGGCTTAAACGAGCAGTACTTC. It encodes CASRPWRGLNEQYF.

CDR3 DNA: TGTGCCAGCAGTGATATATCAGGGAGCCCTGAAGCTTTCTTT. It yields the protein CASSDISGSPEAFF. J is TRBJ1-1 and V is TRBV2, with D possibly TRBD1 on 5 matching bases. CDR3 length: 14 residues. Trimming removed 3 bases from V and 6 bases from J, with 14 bases in between. Per germline, CDR1 SNHLY and CDR2 FYNNEI. The variable domain in full, completed from reference TRBV2 and TRBJ1-1, reads EPEVTQTPSHQVTQMGQEVILRCVPISNHLYFYWYRQILGQKVEFLVSFYNNEISEKSEIFDDQFSVERPDGSNFTLKIRSTKLEDSAMYFCASSDISGSPEAFFGQGTRLTVV.

The gene calls are TRBV6-5 and TRBJ1-2; 7 positions match TRBD1. The CDR3 spans 13 residues. Germline values: CDR1 MNHEY, CDR2 SVGAGI. Losses at the gene ends were 5 bases for V and 8 bases for J; bases not matched to a gene: 8. CDR3 amino acids: CASSRDRVEGYTF. Here the CDR3 DNA reads TGTGCCAGCAGTCGTGACAGGGTTGAGGGCTACACCTTC.

The chain employs TRBV11-2 and TRBJ1-2; D uncertain. The CDR3 runs 14 residues. Per germline, CDR1 SGHAT and CDR2 FQNNGV. The V end lost 0 bases, the J end lost 2 bases, and 7 bases lay between the germline ends. CDR3 residues: CASSLERVNYGYTF. The CDR3 DNA is TGTGCCAGCAGCTTAGAAAGGGTCAACTATGGCTACACCTTC.

The chain combines TRBV5-4 with TRBJ2-3; a weak D match, TRBD1 (6 bases). From germline, CDR1 is SGHNT and CDR2 YYREEE (reference sequence). Trimming removed 3 bases at V and 2 bases at J, with 13 bases between. CDR3 length: 15 residues. CDR3 nucleotide sequence: TGTGCCAGCAGCTCCGGACAGCCTAACACAGATACGCAGTATTTT. It translates to CASSSGQPNTDTQYF.

In this sample, this clone turned up once. The V gene is TRBV5-1, the J gene TRBJ1-2; D is unresolved. The CDR3 totals 14 residues. CDR1 and CDR2 (germline): SGHRS, YFSETQ. Trimming stripped 0 bases from V and 1 base from J, with 7 bases between. Written as DNA, the CDR3 is TGCGCCAGCAGCTTGGGACATAGTAACTATGGCTACACCTTC. Translation: CASSLGHSNYGYTF.

The rearrangement uses TRBV11-2 and TRBJ2-1, with 7 bases aligning to TRBD2. The CDR3 totals 16 residues. Germline values: CDR1 SGHAT, CDR2 FQNNGV. V was pared by 4 bases and J by 0 bases, with 6 bases of the junction left unmatched. The CDR3 DNA is TGTGCCAGCAGCTCTCCAATAGCGGGCTCCTACAATGAGCAGTTCTTC. The encoded protein is CASSSPIAGSYNEQFF. The whole variable domain, filled in from reference TRBV11-2 and TRBJ2-1, reads EAGVAQSPRYKIIEKRQSVAFWCNPISGHATLYWYQQILGQGPKLLIQFQNNGVVDDSQLPKDRFSAERLKGVDSTLKIQPAKLEDSAVYLCASSSPIAGSYNEQFFGPGTRLTVL.

The chain combines TRBV19 with TRBJ1-2; D is possibly TRBD1 (6 bases). The V end was cut by 4 bases, the J end by 8 bases, with 14 bases between. Germline-derived CDR1 and CDR2 are LNHDA and SQIVND (reference sequence). CDR3 length equals 13 residues. The CDR3 reads CASSKRPGAGYTF. CDR3 coding DNA: TGTGCCAGTAGTAAACGCCCGGGGGCCGGCTACACCTTC.

This clone has only one observation. The chain links TRBV11-2 to TRBJ2-5; 7 bases fit TRBD1. Germline V CDR1 and CDR2: SGHAT, FQNNGV. CDR3 length: 14 residues. V lost 6 bases and J lost 4; bases outside the gene matches: 8. CDR3 protein: CASRALTGAETQYF. CDR3 nucleotide sequence: TGTGCCAGCAGAGCGTTAACAGGGGCAGAGACCCAGTACTTC.

V usage is TRBV18 and J usage is TRBJ2-5; a possible D gene is TRBD1 (6 bases). In germline, CDR1 is KGHSH, CDR2 LQKENI. V was shortened by 5 bases and J by 5 bases, with 15 bases between the two germline ends. CDR3 length: 14 amino acids. CDR3 protein: CASSSPGAPETQYF. CDR3 DNA: TGTGCCAGCTCATCTCCAGGGGCACCTGAGACCCAGTACTTC.

The CDR3 coding sequence is TGTGCCAGCAGCCTCACAGGGGTGATATATGGCTACACCTTC. Residues: CASSLTGVIYGYTF. The genes are TRBV2 and TRBJ1-2, with 7 bases identical to TRBD1. V lost 6 bases and J lost 5; bases outside the gene matches: 9. CDR3 length equals 14 residues. The germline V gene encodes CDR1 SNHLY and CDR2 FYNNEI.

The chain employs TRBV5-4 and TRBJ2-1; D is uncertain. Germline CDR1 and CDR2: SGHNT and YYREEE (reference sequence). The CDR3 sequence is 11 residues long. Trimming shortened V by 4 bases and J by 4 bases, and 3 bases separated the two germline ends. The CDR3 loop is CASSLYNEQFF. The CDR3 DNA follows: TGTGCCAGCAGCCTATACAATGAGCAGTTCTTC.

The CDR3 reads CASSLNYRGAKNIQYF. Here the CDR3 DNA reads TGCGCCAGCAGCTTGAACTACAGGGGAGCCAAAAACATTCAGTACTTC. This sequence joins TRBV5-1 and TRBJ2-4; TRBD1 aligns across 7 bases. Germline lookup yields CDR1 SGHRS and CDR2 YFSETQ. This CDR3 comprises 16 residues. V lost 1 base and J lost 0; bases outside the gene matches: 4. Full variable domain (rest looked up from reference TRBV5-1 and TRBJ2-4): KAGVTQTPRYLIKTRGQQVTLSCSPISGHRSVSWYQQTPGQGLQFLFEYFSETQRNKGNFPGRFSGRQFSNSRSEMNVSTLELGDSALYLCASSLNYRGAKNIQYFGAGTRLSVL.